Below, 29 T cell receptor beta chains from the same sample are listed, as sequenced in a study of human T cells and chemical hapten exposure (dated by TCRdb to the early 2020s). The intended sense of this specimen's time point label: pre-sensitization, week 0. What the treatment or condition label conveys for this sample: therapeutic diphenylcyclopropenone sensitization with weekly scalp DPC. Libraries came from RACE. Sequencing took place on a NextSeq 500. Starting from the raw public reads, TCRdb applied fastp trimming at Q25, assembled clones with MiXCR and retained in-frame beta chains. Each entry is one CDR3 protein sequence, shown with its most common DNA and genes. The sample records over 300,000 distinct CDR3 sequences, less than 6.5% of which are singletons. The ten largest clonotypes hold just over 2.5% of the sample. The input for sequencing was whole blood, taken in connection with sensitization to the hapten diphenylcyclopropenone (DPC). The receptors originated from a woman in her 50s with alopecia areata. Some clones in this sample may be carry-over from other donors' samples.

The sample holds one count of this clonotype. With a much larger clone just one base away, this may be a read error. The chain combines TRBV12-3 or TRBV12-4 with TRBJ2-3, with D unresolved. This CDR3 contains 12 residues. V lost 2 bases and J lost 6, with 6 bases in between. CDR3 loop: CASSLSVDTQYF. The CDR3 DNA is TGTGCCAGCAGTTTAAGTGTGGATACGCAGTATTTT.

This clonotype was observed a handful of times. This chain joins TRBV15 and TRBJ2-2; 8 positions agree with TRBD2. The CDR3 is made up of 19 amino acids. Trimming removed 0 bases from V and 0 bases from J; junction bases left unmatched: 9. CDR1 is LNHNV and CDR2 is YYDKDF in the germline V gene (reference sequence). CDR3 nucleotides: TGTGCCACCAGCAGAGATCCCCCTACTAGCGGCACGAACACCGGGGAGCTGTTTTTT. This gives the protein CATSRDPPTSGTNTGELFF.

This clonotype was observed a few times. The V and J genes are TRBV6-6 and TRBJ1-3; 9 nucleotides align to TRBD1. CDR1 is MNHNY and CDR2 is SVGAGI in the germline V gene (reference sequence). The CDR3 is 16 residues long. V lost 10 bases and J lost 0; bases outside the gene matches: 10. The CDR3 reads CATSKPGQGSGNTIYF. The DNA for the CDR3 is TGTGCCACCTCAAAACCGGGACAGGGCTCTGGAAACACCATATATTTT.

The rearrangement links TRBV9 to TRBJ1-2; tentative D call: TRBD1 (5 bases). V was clipped by 0 bases and J by 3 bases, with 12 bases between them. The germline V gene has CDR1 SGDLS and CDR2 YYNGEE. The CDR3 extends over 15 amino acids. The CDR3 DNA reads TGTGCCAGCAGCGTAGGCACAGGACATGACTATGGCTACACCTTC. Translated, it gives CASSVGTGHDYGYTF. The full variable domain, rest sourced from reference TRBV9 and TRBJ1-2, is DSGVTQTPKHLITATGQRVTLRCSPRSGDLSVYWYQQSLDQGLQFLIQYYNGEERAKGNILERFSAQQFPDLHSELNLSSLELGDSALYFCASSVGTGHDYGYTFGSGTRLTVV.

The sample holds many counts of this clonotype. The J gene is TRBJ2-3, the V gene TRBV24-1, with D perhaps TRBD1 (6 bases). Trimming removed 10 bases at V and 4 bases at J, with 11 bases between. CDR1 is KGHDR and CDR2 is SFDVKD in the germline V gene. The length of the CDR3 is 12 residues. CDR3 protein: CATGGDADTQYF. The CDR3 nucleotides are TGTGCCACAGGGGGAGACGCAGATACGCAGTATTTT.

The genes are TRBV29-1 and TRBJ2-2; 8 bases line up with TRBD2. The CDR3 runs 14 residues. Germline V CDR1 and CDR2: SQVTM, ANQGSEA. V lost 4 bases and J lost 6; bases outside the gene matches: 7. The CDR3 reads CSVVREGPAGELFF. DNA of the CDR3: TGCAGCGTTGTTCGGGAGGGCCCGGCCGGGGAGCTGTTTTTT.

This clonotype was seen many times. The J gene is TRBJ2-7, the V gene TRBV28; 7 nucleotides agree with TRBD2. V shed 4 bases, J shed 3 bases, and the junction held 9 bases outside the gene matches. The CDR3 is 15 amino acids. Germline-derived CDR1 and CDR2 are MDHEN and SYDVKM. The CDR3 DNA reads TGTGCCAGCAGTTGGCCTAGCGGACCCTACTACGAGCAGTACTTC. Translation gives CASSWPSGPYYEQYF.

This clonotype was counted between two and nine times. The J gene is TRBJ2-2, the V gene TRBV5-6; 9 bases are shared with TRBD2. The germline CDR1 and CDR2 sequences are SGHDT and YYEEEE. The CDR3 sequence is 16 residues long. J lost 4 bases, V lost 6 bases, and 10 bases had no gene match. CDR3 residues: CASKRAGTSSTGELFF. In DNA form, the CDR3 reads TGTGCCAGCAAAAGAGCCGGGACTAGCTCCACCGGGGAGCTGTTTTTT. Based on the CDR3 plus reference TRBV5-6 and TRBJ2-2, the full variable domain is DAGVTQSPTHLIKTRGQQVTLRCSPKSGHDTVSWYQQALGQGPQFIFQYYEEEERQRGNFPDRFSGHQFPNYSSELNVNALLLGDSALYLCASKRAGTSSTGELFFGEGSRLTVL.

This clonotype was detected many times. The rearrangement uses TRBV12-3 or TRBV12-4 and TRBJ1-5; D is perhaps TRBD1 (5 bases). The CDR3 contains 14 residues. Trimming took 8 bases from V and 1 from J, leaving 12 bases between them. CDR3 in amino acids: CASSLGTSNQPQHF. The CDR3 bases are TGTGCCAGCTCACTCGGGACGAGCAATCAGCCCCAGCATTTT.

The chain combines TRBV7-6 with TRBJ2-7; 9 bases map to TRBD1. After removal of 5 bases from V and 12 bases from J, the junction contained 11 bases not matched to a gene. The V gene's germline CDR1 is SGHVS and CDR2 FNYEAQ. CDR3 length: 13 residues. Here the CDR3 DNA reads TGTGCCAGCAGCCCCGGACAGGGGTTCGAAAGGTACTTC. It yields the protein CASSPGQGFERYF.

This clonotype was detected many times. This chain links TRBV6-5 with TRBJ2-1, with D unresolved. In germline, CDR1 is MNHEY, CDR2 SVGAGI. V lost 0 bases and J lost 3, with 6 bases in between. There are 14 residues in the CDR3. DNA of the CDR3: TGTGCCAGCAGTTACTCTTCTAGCTACAATGAGCAGTTCTTC. The encoded protein is CASSYSSSYNEQFF.

This clonotype occurred a few times. The genes are TRBV6-1 and TRBJ2-7; no clear D gene. V lost 5 bases and J 5 bases, leaving 13 bases between the germline ends. Germline lookup yields CDR1 MNHNS and CDR2 SASEGT. This CDR3 has 13 residues. CDR3 amino acids: CASSLRTGHEQYF. As DNA, the CDR3 is TGTGCCAGCAGTTTGCGGACCGGCCACGAGCAGTACTTC.

This clonotype turned up a few times. This chain connects TRBV20-1 to TRBJ1-5, with 7 bases identical to TRBD1. The V gene end was trimmed by 5 bases and the J gene end by 3 bases; junction bases not matched to a gene: 10. The CDR3 totals 15 residues. Germline values: CDR1 DFQATT, CDR2 SNEGSKA (reference sequence). The CDR3 region has the DNA TGCAGTGCTGAGTCCCCCGACAGGGACAATCAGCCCCAGCATTTT. This gives the protein CSAESPDRDNQPQHF.

At least ten counts were recorded for this clonotype. The chain uses TRBV10-3 and TRBJ2-3, with D hard to call. In germline, CDR1 is ENHRY, CDR2 SYGVKD. This CDR3 region has 15 residues. With 0 bases removed from V and 2 bases from J, the gap between germline ends came to 9 bases. Written as DNA, the CDR3 is TGTGCCATCAGTGAGTCGGAACCCTACACAGATACGCAGTATTTT. This encodes CAISESEPYTDTQYF.

The V and J genes are TRBV2 and TRBJ1-1; D is unclear. The CDR3 spans 13 residues. V lost 3 bases and J lost 1, with 6 bases in between. Germline V gene lookup returns CDR1 SNHLY and CDR2 FYNNEI. In DNA, the CDR3 is TGTGCCAGCAGTGACGGCTGGAACACTGAAGCTTTCTTT. It specifies CASSDGWNTEAFF.

This clonotype appeared a few times. The chain is built from TRBV20-1 and TRBJ2-7; tentative D call: TRBD2 (6 bases). V dropped 5 bases and J dropped 3 bases, with 14 bases sitting between them. Per the germline V gene, CDR1 is DFQATT and CDR2 is SNEGSKA (reference sequence). This CDR3 has 13 amino acids. DNA of the CDR3: TGCAGTGCTCTGAGCTCTAGCGTCTACGAGCAGTACTTC. Its protein is CSALSSSVYEQYF.

CDR3 bases: TGTGCCAGCAGTGCGAATCGGGGCACTGAAGCTTTCTTT. It encodes CASSANRGTEAFF. The J gene is TRBJ1-1, the V gene TRBV2; D call uncertain. This CDR3 contains 13 residues. V lost 4 bases to trimming and J lost 4 bases, with 10 bases between them. Germline loops: CDR1 SNHLY, CDR2 FYNNEI.

In its sample, this clonotype was seen many times. The chain combines TRBV28 with TRBJ2-5; 10 bases match TRBD2. The CDR3 loop spans 15 amino acids. Germline trimming cut 1 base from V and 1 base from J; bases unmatched to any gene: 0. The V gene's germline CDR1 is MDHEN and CDR2 SYDVKM. The DNA for the CDR3 is TGTGCCAGCAGTTTATTAGCGGGAGGCCAAGAGACCCAGTACTTC. As protein: CASSLLAGGQETQYF.

For this clonotype: One end of the junction varies from germline; a read error may be responsible. CDR3 in DNA: TGTACCAGCAGCTGGACAGATACGCATAATTCACCCCTCCACTTT. Translating it yields CTSSWTDTHNSPLHF. V and J are TRBV7-6 and TRBJ1-6; TRBD1 is a possible D gene (6 bases). The CDR3 consists of 15 residues. Per the germline V gene, CDR1 is SGHVS and CDR2 is FNYEAQ.

In its sample, this clonotype was seen many times. The J gene is TRBJ1-2, the V gene TRBV7-8; D gene ambiguous. Trimming took off 10 bases at V and 4 bases at J, with 10 bases between the two ends. The V gene's germline CDR1 is SGHVS and CDR2 FQNEAQ. The CDR3 sequence is 11 residues long. The CDR3 protein is CATKQVYGYTF. CDR3 coding DNA: TGTGCCACGAAGCAGGTCTATGGCTACACCTTC.

The V and J genes are TRBV12-3 or TRBV12-4 and TRBJ2-6; 8 nucleotides line up with TRBD1. The length of the CDR3 is 15 residues. J lost 13 bases, V lost 5 bases, and 13 bases had no gene match. The CDR3 DNA is TGTGCCAGCAGTCTCGGGACAGGTATCCAGGAGGTCCTGACTTTC. Translating it yields CASSLGTGIQEVLTF.

This clonotype was seen many times. The chain links TRBV10-1 to TRBJ2-7; tentative D call: TRBD1 (5 bases). The CDR3 contains 12 residues. CDR1 is WNHNN, CDR2 SYGVQD, per germline (reference sequence). V was shortened by 3 bases and J by 9 bases, with 12 bases between the two germline ends. The CDR3 loop is CASSEPDSMQYF. The CDR3 bases are TGCGCCAGCAGTGAACCTGACAGTATGCAGTACTTC.

This clonotype was seen many times. The V gene is TRBV5-1, the J gene TRBJ2-5; D call uncertain. Germline lookup yields CDR1 SGHRS and CDR2 YFSETQ. Trimming cost V 1 base and J 4 bases, with 14 bases left between them. CDR3 length: 15 amino acids. This CDR3 is CASSLLGQMGETQYF. CDR3 nucleotides: TGCGCCAGCAGCTTGCTAGGGCAAATGGGAGAGACCCAGTACTTC.

The chain combines TRBV5-4 with TRBJ1-1; weak D call: TRBD1 (6 bases). Germline lookup yields CDR1 SGHNT and CDR2 YYREEE (reference sequence). Between the trimmed V and J ends, which lost 4 bases and 2 bases, there was a span of 15 bases. CDR3 length equals 15 residues. The CDR3 loop is CASSQINRDNTEAFF. CDR3 sequence (DNA): TGTGCCAGCAGCCAAATCAACAGGGATAACACTGAAGCTTTCTTT.

The table lists this clonotype with many counts. This chain uses TRBV10-3 with TRBJ2-1; 12 bases fit TRBD2. In germline, CDR1 is ENHRY, CDR2 SYGVKD. V shed 10 bases and J 3 bases; nucleotides not matched to a gene: 4. The CDR3 covers 14 residues. CDR3 DNA: TGTGCCACCCGGACTAGCGGGATCTACAATGAGCAGTTCTTC. This translates into CATRTSGIYNEQFF.

This clonotype was recorded at least ten times. The chain recombines TRBV7-9 with TRBJ2-7; either TRBD1 or TRBD2 may supply D (6 bases each). The CDR3 consists of 16 residues. V shed 5 bases and J shed 2 bases, with 19 bases lying between them. Germline assignment: CDR1 SEHNR and CDR2 FQNEAQ (reference sequence). The CDR3 region has the DNA TGTGCCAGCAGCCTCATCCGGGGGCCTAGCGCCTACGAGCAGTACTTC. It yields the protein CASSLIRGPSAYEQYF.

This clonotype was recorded at least ten times. This chain uses TRBV28 with TRBJ1-1; no clear D. This CDR3 region has 14 residues. Trimming pared 3 bases from V and 3 bases from J, leaving 11 bases between. CDR1 and CDR2 from the germline V gene are MDHEN and SYDVKM. DNA of the CDR3: TGTGCCAGCAGTTTGGACGGGTCCCACACTGAAGCTTTCTTT. Translated, it gives CASSLDGSHTEAFF.

At least ten counts were recorded for this clonotype. The V call is TRBV20-1, the J call TRBJ2-5; 7 bases map to TRBD1. The germline gives CDR1 DFQATT, CDR2 SNEGSKA (reference sequence). The CDR3 totals 14 residues. Losses at the gene ends were 3 bases for V and 8 bases for J; bases not matched to a gene: 12. CDR3 bases: TGCAGTGCTAGGGGCCTAACAGGGGATAAAACCCAGTACTTC. Translated, it gives CSARGLTGDKTQYF.

This clonotype was recorded many times. The J gene is TRBJ1-1, the V gene TRBV20-1; a possible D gene is TRBD1 (6 bases). Germline V gene sequence: CDR1 DFQATT, CDR2 SNEGSKA (reference sequence). V lost 6 bases and J 0 bases, leaving 14 bases between the germline ends. The CDR3 length is 14 residues. The CDR3 here is CSASIRTVNTEAFF. The CDR3 region has the DNA TGCAGTGCGAGCATTAGGACAGTGAACACTGAAGCTTTCTTT.